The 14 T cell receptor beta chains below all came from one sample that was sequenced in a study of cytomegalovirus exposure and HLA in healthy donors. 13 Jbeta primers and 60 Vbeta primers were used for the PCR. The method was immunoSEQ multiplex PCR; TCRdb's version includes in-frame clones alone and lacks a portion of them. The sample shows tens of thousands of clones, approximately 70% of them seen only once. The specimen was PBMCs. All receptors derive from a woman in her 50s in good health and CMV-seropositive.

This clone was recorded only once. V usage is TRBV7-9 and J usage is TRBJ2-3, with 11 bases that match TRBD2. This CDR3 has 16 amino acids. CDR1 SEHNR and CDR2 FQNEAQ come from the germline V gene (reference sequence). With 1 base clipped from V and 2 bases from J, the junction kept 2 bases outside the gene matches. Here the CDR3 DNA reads TGTGCCAGCAGCTTAGGGACTAGCGGGTTCACAGATACGCAGTATTTT. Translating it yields CASSLGTSGFTDTQYF.

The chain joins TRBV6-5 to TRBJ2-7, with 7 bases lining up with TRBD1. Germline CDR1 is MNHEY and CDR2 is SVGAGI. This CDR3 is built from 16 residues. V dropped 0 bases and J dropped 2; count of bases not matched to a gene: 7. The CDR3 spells CASSYSGTEPTYEQYF. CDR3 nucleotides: TGTGCCAGCAGTTACTCGGGGACAGAGCCGACCTACGAGCAGTACTTC.

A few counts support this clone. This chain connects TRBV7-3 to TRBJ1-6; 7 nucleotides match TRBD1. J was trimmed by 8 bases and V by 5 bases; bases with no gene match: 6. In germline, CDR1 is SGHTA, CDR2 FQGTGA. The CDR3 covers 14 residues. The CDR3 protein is CASSPGTVHSPLHF. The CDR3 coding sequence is TGTGCCAGCAGCCCCGGGACAGTACATTCACCCCTCCACTTT.

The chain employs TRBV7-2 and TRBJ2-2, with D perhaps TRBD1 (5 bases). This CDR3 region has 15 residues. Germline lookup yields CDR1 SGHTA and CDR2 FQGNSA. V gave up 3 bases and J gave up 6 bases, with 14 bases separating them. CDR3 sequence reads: CASSLASRVAGELFF. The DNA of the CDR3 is TGTGCCAGCAGCTTGGCCAGCAGGGTTGCCGGGGAGCTGTTTTTT. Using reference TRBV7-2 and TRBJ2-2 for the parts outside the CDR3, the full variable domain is GAGVSQSPSNKVTEKGKDVELRCDPISGHTALYWYRQSLGQGLEFLIYFQGNSAPDKSGLPSDRFSAERTGGSVSTLTIQRTQQEDSAVYLCASSLASRVAGELFFGEGSRLTVL.

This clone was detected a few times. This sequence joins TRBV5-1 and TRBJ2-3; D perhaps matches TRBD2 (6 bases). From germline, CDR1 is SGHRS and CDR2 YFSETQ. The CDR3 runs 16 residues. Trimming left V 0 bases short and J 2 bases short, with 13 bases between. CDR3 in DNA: TGCGCCAGCAGCTTGGGGGGGGATACGAACACAGATACGCAGTATTTT. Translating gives CASSLGGDTNTDTQYF.

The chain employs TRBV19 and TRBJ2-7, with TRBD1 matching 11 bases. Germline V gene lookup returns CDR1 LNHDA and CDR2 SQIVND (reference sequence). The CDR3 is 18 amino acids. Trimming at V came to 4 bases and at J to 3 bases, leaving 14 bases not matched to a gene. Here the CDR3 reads CASSTWTGGVGTIYEQYF. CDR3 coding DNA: TGTGCCAGTAGTACCTGGACAGGGGGCGTAGGAACTATCTACGAGCAGTACTTC.

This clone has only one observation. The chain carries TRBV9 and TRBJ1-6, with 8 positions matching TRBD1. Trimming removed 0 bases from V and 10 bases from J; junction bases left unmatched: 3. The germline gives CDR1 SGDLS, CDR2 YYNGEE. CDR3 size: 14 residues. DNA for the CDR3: TGTGCCAGCAGCGTAGGGACAGGGTTGTCACCCCTCCACTTT. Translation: CASSVGTGLSPLHF.

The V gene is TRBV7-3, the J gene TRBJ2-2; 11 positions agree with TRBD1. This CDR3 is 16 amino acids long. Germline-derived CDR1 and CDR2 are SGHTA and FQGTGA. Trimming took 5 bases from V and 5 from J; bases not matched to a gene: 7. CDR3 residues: CASSQGTGGRTGELFF. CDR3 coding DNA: TGTGCCAGCAGCCAAGGGACAGGGGGTCGGACCGGGGAGCTGTTTTTT.

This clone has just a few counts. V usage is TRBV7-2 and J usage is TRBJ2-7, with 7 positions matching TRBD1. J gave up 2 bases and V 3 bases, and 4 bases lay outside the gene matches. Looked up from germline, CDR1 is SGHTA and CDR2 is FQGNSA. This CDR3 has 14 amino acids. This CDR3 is CASSFGTEPYEQYF. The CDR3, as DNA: TGTGCCAGCAGCTTTGGGACAGAGCCCTACGAGCAGTACTTC.

The CDR3 spells CASSLGVGGGYTF. The DNA of the CDR3 is TGTGCCAGCAGCTTAGGTGTTGGGGGCGGCTACACCTTC. The J gene is TRBJ1-2, the V gene TRBV7-2, with D possibly TRBD1 on 6 matching bases. V lost 1 base to trimming and J lost 8 bases, with 11 bases between them. CDR1 is SGHTA and CDR2 is FQGNSA in the germline V gene. CDR3 length: 13 amino acids.

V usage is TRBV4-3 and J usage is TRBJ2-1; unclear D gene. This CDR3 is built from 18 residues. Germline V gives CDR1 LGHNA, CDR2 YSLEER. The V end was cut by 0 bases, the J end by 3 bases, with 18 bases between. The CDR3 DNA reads TGCGCCAGCAGCCAAGATTACGCGGCGCGACCTAACTACAATGAGCAGTTCTTC. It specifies CASSQDYAARPNYNEQFF.

In nucleotides, the CDR3 is TGCGCCAGCAGCCAAGATCCGGGACAGTTGTGGGAGCAGTACTTC. It specifies CASSQDPGQLWEQYF. The chain is built from TRBV4-1 and TRBJ2-7; 7 bases align to TRBD1. With V trimmed by 0 bases and J by 7 bases, 9 bases remained unmatched. Germline CDR1 and CDR2: MGHRA and YSYEKL. This CDR3 comprises 15 residues.

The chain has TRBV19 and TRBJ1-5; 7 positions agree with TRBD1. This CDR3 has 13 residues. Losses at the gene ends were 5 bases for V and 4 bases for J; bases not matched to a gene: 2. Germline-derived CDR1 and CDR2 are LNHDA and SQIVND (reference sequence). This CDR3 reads CASSPQGNQPQHF. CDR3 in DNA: TGTGCCAGTAGTCCACAGGGGAATCAGCCCCAGCATTTT.

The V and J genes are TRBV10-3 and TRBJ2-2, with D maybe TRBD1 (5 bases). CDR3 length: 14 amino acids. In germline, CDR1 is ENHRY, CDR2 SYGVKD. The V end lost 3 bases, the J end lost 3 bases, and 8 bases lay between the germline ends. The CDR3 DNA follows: TGTGCCATCAGTGACAGGGTTGACACCGGGGAGCTGTTTTTT. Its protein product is CAISDRVDTGELFF.